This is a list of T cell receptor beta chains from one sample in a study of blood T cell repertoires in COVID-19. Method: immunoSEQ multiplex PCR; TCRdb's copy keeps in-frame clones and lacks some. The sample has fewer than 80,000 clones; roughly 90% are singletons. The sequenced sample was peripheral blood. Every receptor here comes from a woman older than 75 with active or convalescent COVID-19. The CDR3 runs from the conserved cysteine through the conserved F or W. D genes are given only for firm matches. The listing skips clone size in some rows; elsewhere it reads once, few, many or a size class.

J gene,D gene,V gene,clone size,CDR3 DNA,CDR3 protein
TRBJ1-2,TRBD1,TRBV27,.,TGTGCCAGCACCATGCAGGGGGCGAGCGGCTACACCTTC,CASTMQGASGYTF
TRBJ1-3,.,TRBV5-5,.,TGTGCCAGCAGCTTATCGGACACCATATATTTT,CASSLSDTIYF
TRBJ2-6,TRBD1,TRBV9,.,TGTGCCAGCAGCGTCAGGGGGCAAGCCCACTCTGGGGCCAACGTCCTGACTTTC,CASSVRGQAHSGANVLTF
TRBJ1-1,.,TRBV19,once,TGTGCCAGTAGGACTCACAGGACTGAAGCTTTCTTT,CASRTHRTEAFF
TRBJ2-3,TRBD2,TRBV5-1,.,TGCGCCAGCAGCCCTACTAGCGACAGCACAGATACGCAGTATTTT,CASSPTSDSTDTQYF
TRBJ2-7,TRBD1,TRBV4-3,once,TGCGCCAGCAGCCAAGATTGGAAGGACAGGGGGCCTAGCGAGCAGTACTTC,CASSQDWKDRGPSEQYF
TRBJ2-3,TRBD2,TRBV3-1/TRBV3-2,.,TGTGCCAGCAGCCAAGTCGTCGGGGGGGCCACGCAGTATTTT,CASSQVVGGATQYF
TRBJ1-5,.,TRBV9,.,TGTGCCAGCAGCTCGGACGGACTTCCTAATCAGCCCCAGCATTTT,CASSSDGLPNQPQHF
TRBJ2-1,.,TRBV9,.,TGTGCCAGCAGCGTAGCCCTATACAATGAGCAGTTCTTC,CASSVALYNEQFF
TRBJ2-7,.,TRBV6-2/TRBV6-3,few,TGTGCCAGCAGTTACCTCCCGACAGCCGTCTCCTACGAGCAGTACTTC,CASSYLPTAVSYEQYF
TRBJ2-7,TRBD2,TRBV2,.,TGTGCCAGCAGGCACCCCGGGACTAGCAACGAGCAGTACTTC,CASRHPGTSNEQYF
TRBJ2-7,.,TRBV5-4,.,TGTGCCAGCAGCTTGGGGTCGGGCGAGCAGTACTTC,CASSLGSGEQYF
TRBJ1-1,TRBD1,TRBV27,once,TGTGCCAGCAGGCCGGCAGGGGGTAACACTGAAGCTTTCTTT,CASRPAGGNTEAFF
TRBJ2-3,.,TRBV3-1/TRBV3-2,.,TGTGCCAGCAGCCATTTTGCGTGGGGCGCGACAGATACGCAGTATTTT,CASSHFAWGATDTQYF
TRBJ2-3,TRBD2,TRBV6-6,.,TGTGCCAGCAGCTTCCGGGACAGGGTGGGACTAGCGGCCTTCTTAGATACGCAGTATTTT,CASSFRDRVGLAAFLDTQYF
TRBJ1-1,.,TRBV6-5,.,TGTGCCAGCAGTTACTCGACCCACCCCGGAGGCGAAGGAGCTTTCTTT,CASSYSTHPGGEGAFF
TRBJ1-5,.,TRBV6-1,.,TGTGCCAGCAGTGAAGATTACGTACACACCAATCAGCCCCAGCATTTT,CASSEDYVHTNQPQHF
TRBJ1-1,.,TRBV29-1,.,TGCAGCGTATCCGTCGGGTGGGTGGAGAACACTGAAGCTTTCTTT,CSVSVGWVENTEAFF
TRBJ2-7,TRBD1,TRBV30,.,TGTGCCTGGAGTGTGCAGGGGGCTTACGAGCAGTACTTC,CAWSVQGAYEQYF
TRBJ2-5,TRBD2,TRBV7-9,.,TGTGCCAGCAGCTTAGAGGAACGGCTGGCGGGGGAACGGGAGACCCAGTACTTC,CASSLEERLAGERETQYF
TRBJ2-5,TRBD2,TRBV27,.,TGTGCCAGCACCCCGGCCGGGACTAGCGTAGAGACCCAGTACTTC,CASTPAGTSVETQYF
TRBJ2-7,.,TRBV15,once,TGTGCCACCAGCAGAGATCAGGGCTACGAGCAGTACTTC,CATSRDQGYEQYF
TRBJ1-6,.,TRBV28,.,TGTGCCAGTGGCGGGGGCCCTAATAATTCACCCCTCCACTTT,CASGGGPNNSPLHF
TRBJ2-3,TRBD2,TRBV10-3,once,TGTGCCATCAGTGAGTCTAGCGGGGGGCGCCCAGATACGCAGTATTTT,CAISESSGGRPDTQYF
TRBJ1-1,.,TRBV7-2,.,TGTGCCAGCAGCTTTGGAGGAAGTGGTGAAGCTTTCTTT,CASSFGGSGEAFF
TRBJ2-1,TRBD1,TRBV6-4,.,TGTGCCAGCAGTGTACAGGGGGCGCATAATGAGCAGTTCTTC,CASSVQGAHNEQFF
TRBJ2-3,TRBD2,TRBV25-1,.,TGTGCCAGCAGTGAAGTCTTTGGGCTAGCGGGGATGGATACGCAGTATTTT,CASSEVFGLAGMDTQYF
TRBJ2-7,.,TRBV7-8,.,TGTGCCAGCAGCTTACGGAGGGGGCCCACCTACGAGCAGTACTTC,CASSLRRGPTYEQYF
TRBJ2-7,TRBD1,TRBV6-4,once,TGTGCCAGCAGCTCGACAGGGTCCTACGAGCAGTACTTC,CASSSTGSYEQYF
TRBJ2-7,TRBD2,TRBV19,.,TGTGCCAGTAGTACGACGGGGGGACCTTACGAGCAGTACTTC,CASSTTGGPYEQYF
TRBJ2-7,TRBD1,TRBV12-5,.,TGTGCTAGTGGTTTGTTTACCTACCCAGGACAGGCCCAGGAGCAGTACTTC,CASGLFTYPGQAQEQYF
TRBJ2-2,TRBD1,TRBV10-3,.,TGTGCCATCAGTGAAGGGACAGGGGGCAGCACCGGGGAGCTGTTTTTT,CAISEGTGGSTGELFF
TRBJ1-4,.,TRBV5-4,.,TGTGCCAGCAGCTCGGGGTCCGGGGGGGCCCTGGAAAAACTGTTTTTT,CASSSGSGGALEKLFF
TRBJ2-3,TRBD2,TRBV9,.,TGTGCCAGCAGCGTAGGGGAGGGGAAGAGGACAGATACGCAGTATTTT,CASSVGEGKRTDTQYF
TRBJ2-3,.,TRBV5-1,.,TGCGCCAGCAGCTTGGAGTTGGCAGGGGGGAGCACAGATACGCAGTATTTT,CASSLELAGGSTDTQYF
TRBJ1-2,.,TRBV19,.,TGTGCCAGTAGGAATCAGGGAAGGAACTATGGCTACACCTTC,CASRNQGRNYGYTF
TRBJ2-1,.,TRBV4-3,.,TGCGCCAGCAGCCAAGATCGGGGGTCCTACAATGAGCAGTTCTTC,CASSQDRGSYNEQFF
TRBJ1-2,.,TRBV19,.,TGTGCCAGTAGTATCATACGAGGGGAGGTAGGAGGCTACACCTTC,CASSIIRGEVGGYTF
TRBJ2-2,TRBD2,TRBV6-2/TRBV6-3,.,TGTGCCAGCAGTTCCTATAGCGGGGCCACCGGGGAGCTGTTTTTT,CASSSYSGATGELFF
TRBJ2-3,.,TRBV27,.,TGTGCCAGCAGTCTTACGGGAGATACGCAGTATTTT,CASSLTGDTQYF
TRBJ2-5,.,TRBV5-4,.,TGTGCCAGCAGCTTGGGGAGGCGTACCGAAGAGACCCAGTACTTC,CASSLGRRTEETQYF
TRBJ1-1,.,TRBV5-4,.,TGTGCCAGCAGCTTGGCGGGGGGCTGGGCTGAAGCTTTCTTT,CASSLAGGWAEAFF
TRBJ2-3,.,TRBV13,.,TGTGCCAGCAGCTCCTCCCTGGGGGGTGTGTCAGATACGCAGTATTTT,CASSSSLGGVSDTQYF
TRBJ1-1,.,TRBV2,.,TGTGCCAGCAGTCCCGGACATCCTATCACTGAAGCTTTCTTT,CASSPGHPITEAFF
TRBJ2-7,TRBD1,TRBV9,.,TGTGCCAGCAGCACCTCCCGGGACAGGGGGTCCTACGAGCAGTACTTC,CASSTSRDRGSYEQYF
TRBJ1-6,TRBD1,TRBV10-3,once,TGTGCCACAGCCGGGACAGGGGAAAATTCACCCCTCCACTTT,CATAGTGENSPLHF
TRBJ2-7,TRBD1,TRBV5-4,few,TGTGCCAGCAGCCCTCGACAGGGGAGCTCCTACGAGCAGTACTTC,CASSPRQGSSYEQYF
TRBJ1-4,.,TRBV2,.,TGTGCCAGCAGATCAGGGGTGGAAAAACTGTTTTTT,CASRSGVEKLFF
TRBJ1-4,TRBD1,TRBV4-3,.,TGCGCCAGCAGCCAAGGACAGGGGGCTGTAAAAAAACTGTTTTTT,CASSQGQGAVKKLFF
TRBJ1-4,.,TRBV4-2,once,TGTGCCAGCAGCCAAGATGGGCAGGTTAATGAAAAACTGTTTTTT,CASSQDGQVNEKLFF
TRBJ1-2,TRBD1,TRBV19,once,TGTGCCAGCCGGGACAGGTACGTCGCAGGCTATGGCTACACCTTC,CASRDRYVAGYGYTF
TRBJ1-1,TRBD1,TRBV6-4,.,TGTGCCGCCTCGACAGGGGTGACTGAAGCTTTCTTT,CAASTGVTEAFF
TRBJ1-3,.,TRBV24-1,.,TGTGCCACCAGCCGTGGGGGGTCTGGAAACACCATATATTTT,CATSRGGSGNTIYF
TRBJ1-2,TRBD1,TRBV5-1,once,TGCGCCAGCCGGAAGGGACAGGGGCGGAATGGCTACACCTTC,CASRKGQGRNGYTF
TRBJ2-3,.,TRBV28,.,TGTGCCAGCAGATGGCCTAGCGTGGGGGGACCAGGAGCAGATACGCAGTATTTT,CASRWPSVGGPGADTQYF
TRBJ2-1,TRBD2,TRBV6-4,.,TGTGCCAGCTCAGAGGAGCGGGGGGGCAATCATGAGCAGTTCTTC,CASSEERGGNHEQFF
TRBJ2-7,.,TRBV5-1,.,TGCGCCAGCAGCTTAATGGACAGCTCCTACGAGCAGTACTTC,CASSLMDSSYEQYF
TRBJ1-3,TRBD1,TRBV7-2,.,TGTGCCAGCAGCAAGGACAGGGGCACGATCAGCTCTGGAAACACCATATATTTT,CASSKDRGTISSGNTIYF
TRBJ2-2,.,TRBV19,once,TGTGCCAGTAGTATGTCCGGAGTGAACACCGGGGAGCTGTTTTTT,CASSMSGVNTGELFF
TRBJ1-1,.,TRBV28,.,TGTGCCAGCAGCTTTACGTCCGGGAACACTGAAGCTTTCTTT,CASSFTSGNTEAFF